Included here is one T cell receptor (beta chain) sequence, with context. Germline V gene data show CDR1 as SGHTA and CDR2 as FQGNSA. The V segment lost 0 bases and the J segment 5 bases; nucleotides outside the gene matches: 3. This CDR3 is built from 15 residues. The entry originates in a study of blood T cell repertoires in COVID-19. The overall study: The United States, Italy and Spain were the sources of the acute and convalescent COVID-19 samples. PBMCs, B-cell-depleted T cells, or T cells provided the cDNA or gDNA that made up the material.

As processed by the authors: Amplification of reference gene primers was used by the study to estimate nucleated cell counts. Data came from immunoSEQ multiplex PCR; TCRdb stores just in-frame clones and leaves some out. V and J calls and clone size are given by that table; D and trimming were obtained from the DNA. The sample lists 85,000 to 95,000 clones, 86% seen once, with around a quarter in the top ten. The V gene is TRBV7-2, the J gene TRBJ2-2; 7 bases are shared with TRBD1. Material: peripheral blood. This receptor was identified in a human donor in a cohort sampled during active COVID-19. CDR3 nucleotides: TGTGCCAGCAGCTTAGCGACAGGGTATACCGGGGAGCTGTTTTTT. Residues: CASSLATGYTGELFF.